A selection of T cell receptor beta chains follows, all from one sample in a study of blood T cell repertoires in COVID-19. Produced via immunoSEQ multiplex PCR; TCRdb's table is partial and in-frame only. Of 250,000 to 300,000 clones in the sample, approximately 83% were seen once. Sequenced: PBMCs or T cells enriched from blood (not recorded which). The receptors come from a woman aged 50 to 65 who had recovered from COVID-19. Both conserved end residues are trimmed from each CDR3.

CDR3aa: ASSQSLVFPNYGYT
j_gene: TRBJ1-2
len: 14
v_gene: TRBV16

CDR3aa: ASSLAQASYEQY
j_gene: TRBJ2-7
len: 12
v_gene: TRBV5-6

CDR3aa: ATGTGDLNTEAF
j_gene: TRBJ1-1
len: 12
v_gene: TRBV10-3

CDR3aa: ASSLPSGNEQF
j_gene: TRBJ2-1
len: 11
v_gene: TRBV5-1

CDR3aa: ASSYQADTQY
j_gene: TRBJ2-3
len: 10
v_gene: TRBV19

CDR3aa: ATSALGTSDQY
j_gene: TRBJ2-7
len: 11
v_gene: TRBV18

CDR3aa: ASSYAGLNTEAF
j_gene: TRBJ1-1
len: 12
v_gene: TRBV6-5

CDR3aa: ASSRPRQGDETQY
j_gene: TRBJ2-5
len: 13
v_gene: TRBV18

CDR3aa: ASSFGTAGKLF
j_gene: TRBJ1-4
len: 11
v_gene: TRBV6-5

CDR3aa: ATSRVALGQTQY
j_gene: TRBJ2-5
len: 12
v_gene: TRBV15

CDR3aa: ASSFSGMVNEQF
j_gene: TRBJ2-1
len: 12
v_gene: TRBV7-8

CDR3aa: ASSGLLAGDGEQY
j_gene: TRBJ2-7
len: 13
v_gene: TRBV2

CDR3aa: ASSLRGGRVYEKLF
j_gene: TRBJ1-4
len: 14
v_gene: TRBV28

CDR3aa: ASYSRQPQETQY
j_gene: TRBJ2-5
len: 12
v_gene: TRBV28

CDR3aa: ASSFFVGARGYT
j_gene: TRBJ1-2
len: 12
v_gene: TRBV28

CDR3aa: ASSPGLAGEPPHEQY
j_gene: TRBJ2-7
len: 15
v_gene: TRBV28

CDR3aa: ASSPQLGAGKTQY
j_gene: TRBJ2-5
len: 13
v_gene: TRBV9

CDR3aa: ASSLGVYGNTIY
j_gene: TRBJ1-3
len: 12
v_gene: TRBV5-4

CDR3aa: ASSSGTGDLDEQF
j_gene: TRBJ2-1
len: 13
v_gene: TRBV10-1

CDR3aa: ASSESRTGTYEQY
j_gene: TRBJ2-7
len: 13
v_gene: TRBV2

CDR3aa: ASSQIGGGWNEQF
j_gene: TRBJ2-1
len: 13
v_gene: TRBV4-1

CDR3aa: ASSLYPPGQGNYGYT
j_gene: TRBJ1-2
len: 15
v_gene: TRBV27

CDR3aa: ASSIPDIQGAISSGANVLT
j_gene: TRBJ2-6
len: 19
v_gene: TRBV19

CDR3aa: ASSLGGGRGEAF
j_gene: TRBJ1-1
len: 12
v_gene: TRBV7-8

CDR3aa: ASSSGLAGGNEQF
j_gene: TRBJ2-1
len: 13
v_gene: TRBV11-2

CDR3aa: ASSSDSGEQF
j_gene: TRBJ2-1
len: 10
v_gene: TRBV12-3/TRBV12-4

CDR3aa: ASSPRGQGIPYGYT
j_gene: TRBJ1-2
len: 14
v_gene: TRBV5-1

CDR3aa: ASSLTGANEKLF
j_gene: TRBJ1-4
len: 12
v_gene: TRBV3-1/TRBV3-2

CDR3aa: ASSYQMWQY
j_gene: TRBJ2-7
len: 9
v_gene: TRBV6-5

CDR3aa: ASSLNGNQPQH
j_gene: TRBJ1-5
len: 11
v_gene: TRBV5-1

CDR3aa: ASSLGTTGTEAF
j_gene: TRBJ1-1
len: 12
v_gene: TRBV27

CDR3aa: ASSDVGGVGNSPLH
j_gene: TRBJ1-6
len: 14
v_gene: TRBV6-1

CDR3aa: ASSFTEKRQTNEQF
j_gene: TRBJ2-1
len: 14
v_gene: TRBV28

CDR3aa: ASSIFGAGGPSSYNEQF
j_gene: TRBJ2-1
len: 17
v_gene: TRBV19

CDR3aa: ASSLGTGDYGYT
j_gene: TRBJ1-2
len: 12
v_gene: TRBV18

CDR3aa: ASSLRDSARPYNEQF
j_gene: TRBJ2-1
len: 15
v_gene: TRBV28

CDR3aa: AISESGGRAETQY
j_gene: TRBJ2-5
len: 13
v_gene: TRBV10-3

CDR3aa: ASSLMGSAGGTDTQY
j_gene: TRBJ2-3
len: 15
v_gene: TRBV5-1

CDR3aa: ASSIQGEVYNEQF
j_gene: TRBJ2-1
len: 13
v_gene: TRBV28

CDR3aa: ASSLEESALH
j_gene: TRBJ1-6
len: 10
v_gene: TRBV11-2

CDR3aa: ASAESGTVTSGRLNEQF
j_gene: TRBJ2-1
len: 17
v_gene: TRBV4-2

CDR3aa: ATSPRVTDTQY
j_gene: TRBJ2-3
len: 11
v_gene: TRBV15

CDR3aa: ASSLSGSRNQPQH
j_gene: TRBJ1-5
len: 13
v_gene: TRBV7-6

CDR3aa: ASSEQGKGYEQY
j_gene: TRBJ2-7
len: 12
v_gene: TRBV2

CDR3aa: AWSAAGGGTEAF
j_gene: TRBJ1-1
len: 12
v_gene: TRBV30

CDR3aa: ASSFPTGNEQF
j_gene: TRBJ2-1
len: 11
v_gene: TRBV28